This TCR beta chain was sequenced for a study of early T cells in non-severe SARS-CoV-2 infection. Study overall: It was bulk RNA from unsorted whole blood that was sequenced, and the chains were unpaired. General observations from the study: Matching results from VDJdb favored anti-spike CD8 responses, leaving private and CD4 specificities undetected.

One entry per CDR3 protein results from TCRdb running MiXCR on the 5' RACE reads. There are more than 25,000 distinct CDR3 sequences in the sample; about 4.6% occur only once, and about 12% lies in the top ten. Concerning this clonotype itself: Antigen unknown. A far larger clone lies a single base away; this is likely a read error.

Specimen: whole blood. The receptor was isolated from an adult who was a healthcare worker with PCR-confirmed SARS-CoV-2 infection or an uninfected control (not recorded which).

CDR3 nucleotides: TGTGCCAGCAGCTTAGCGCAGGACACCGGGGAGCTGTTTTTT. Translating it yields CASSLAQDTGELFF. The chain joins TRBV11-1 to TRBJ2-2, with D unresolved. V shed 0 bases and J shed 3 bases, with 5 bases lying between them. The CDR3 has 14 residues. Germline V gene sequence: CDR1 SGHAT, CDR2 FQDESV (reference sequence).